This T cell receptor (beta chain) was recovered during a study of monozygotic twins with inflammatory bowel disease. Germline V gene sequence: CDR1 SGHAT, CDR2 FQDESV (reference sequence). The CDR3 runs to 18 residues. A template switching step added UMIs, each with a 6-nucleotide sample barcode. Each CDR3 protein gets one entry in TCRdb, which reprocessed the 5' RACE reads and gives no DNA. Its table lists 150,000 to 200,000 distinct CDR3 sequences. Phlebotomy per donor yielded a single 2.5 ml blood sample. This clonotype was obtained from a human donor with ulcerative colitis or Crohn's disease, or a healthy co-twin of an affected twin (not recorded which). The chain uses TRBV11-1 and TRBJ2-2; lacking DNA, the TRBD2 call made by TCRdb goes unchecked. The sample consisted of blood. The chain's CDR3 is CASSLSPGLKTHTGELFF.